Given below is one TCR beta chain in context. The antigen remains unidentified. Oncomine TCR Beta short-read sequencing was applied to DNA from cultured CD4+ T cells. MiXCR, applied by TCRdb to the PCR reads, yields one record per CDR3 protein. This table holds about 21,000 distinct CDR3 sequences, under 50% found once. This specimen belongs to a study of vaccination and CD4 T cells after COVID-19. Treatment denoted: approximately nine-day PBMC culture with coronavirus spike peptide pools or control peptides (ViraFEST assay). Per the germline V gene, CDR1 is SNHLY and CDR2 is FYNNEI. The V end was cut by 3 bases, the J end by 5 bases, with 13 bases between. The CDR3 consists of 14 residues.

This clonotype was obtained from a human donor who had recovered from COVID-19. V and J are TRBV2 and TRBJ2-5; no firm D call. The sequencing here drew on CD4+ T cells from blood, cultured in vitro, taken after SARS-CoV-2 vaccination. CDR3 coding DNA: TGTGCCAGCAGTGATGGACGGCCTTCTGAGACCCAGTACTTC. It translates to CASSDGRPSETQYF.